The present T cell receptor (beta chain) was sequenced within a study of blood T cell repertoires in COVID-19 (dated by TCRdb to about 2020). Concerning the study at large: Collaborator samples came from the United States, Italy and Spain and covered acute and convalescent phases of COVID-19. Subjects who had been exposed to COVID-19, were actively infected with it, or had recovered from it provided the deeply sampled blood TCRbeta repertoires that made up the dataset. Sample metadata almost always included a de-identified subject ID, COVID-19 status, age in years and sex. A freely available public database, intended as a resource for researchers studying the immune response to SARS-CoV-2, is where the repertoires were released. Samples came from the ongoing ImmuneRACE study (first 160 participants) plus 1,254 subjects from 6 global collaborators. HLA class I and class II types, where available, came from metadata supplied by the sample provider rather than from assay-based typing. The prospective study material was composed of cDNA or gDNA derived from T cells, B-cell-depleted T cells, or PBMCs.

One collaborating source in Seattle enrolled patients during active infection and followed them longitudinally through the course of disease. Collaborating institutions collected whole blood in K2EDTA tubes following their own protocols. For TCRbeta analysis, collaborators shipped samples in one of three forms: frozen whole blood, isolated PBMCs, or DNA extracted from either of those sample types. Concerning this clone: What this receptor recognizes is not known. A junction end diverges from the germline sequence, so it may reflect a read error.

Results the study describes overall, beyond this receptor: The quantity of clinical and demographic metadata differed by source and by participant and was supplied without curation.

TCRbeta CDR3 regions were amplified from genomic DNA using the immunoSEQ Assay, a bias-controlled multiplex PCR. In the authors' own workflow: Within the assay, amplification of reference gene primers was used to estimate how many nucleated cells each sample contained. Sequence reads were collapsed and filtered to measure the absolute abundance of every unique TCRbeta CDR3 rearrangement. For each sample, productive Simpson clonality was calculated as the square root of Simpson's diversity index across productive rearrangements. TCRdb provides this immuneACCESS table in a form limited to in-frame rearrangements. Some clones are lacking; in checked studies, under half of them reflect an unresolved V gene, and why the rest are absent is not known. V and J calls and clone size are given by that table; D and trimming were obtained from the DNA. For this sample the table gives 200,000 to 250,000 clones, of which around 83% were detected only once. Together, the top ten hold approximately 7.6% of the sample.

The CDR3 spans 14 residues, from the cysteine through the phenylalanine. Of the read, only the CDR3 DNA is kept; its 42 bases are in frame from base 1. Sequences SGHTA (CDR1) and FQGNSA (CDR2) are obtained from the germline V gene. In this chain, TRBV7-2 is recombined with TRBJ2-3, with 8 bases matching TRBD2. Material for sequencing was peripheral blood. The source of this sequence is a woman aged 80 or over with COVID-19, enrolled during active disease. The DNA sequence is given as TGTGCCAGCAGCTCATGGACTAGCAAAGATACGCAGTATTTT. Its amino acids are CASSSWTSKDTQYF.